The text below deals with one T cell receptor (beta chain). The data were obtained in a study of PD-L1 blockade in urothelial cancer. The CDR3 has 12 residues. Trimming pared 0 bases from V and 11 bases from J, leaving 10 bases between. The germline V gene encodes CDR1 SGHTA and CDR2 FQGNSA. Using immunoSEQ multiplex PCR, the repertoire was profiled, and TCRdb retains in-frame clones only, with some absent. The sample lists more than 80,000 clones, 82% occurring once. This TCR derives from a man aged 65-85 years with urothelial cancer. The chain recombines TRBV7-2 with TRBJ1-1; D is unresolved. The sequencing here drew on PBMCs, taken around atezolizumab (anti-PD-L1) treatment. CDR3 in amino acids: CASSLARSSAFF. Here the CDR3 DNA reads TGTGCCAGCAGCTTAGCGAGGTCGAGTGCTTTCTTT.